The 25 T cell receptor beta chains listed next were all sequenced from one sample in a study of T cell responses to AZD1222 COVID-19 vaccine. Sequencing used immunoSEQ multiplex PCR; TCRdb keeps in-frame clones, though not all of them. This sample has 150,000 or so clones, with 85% to 90% found just once. Here the sequenced sample was peripheral blood, taken on day 0 of MenACWY control vaccination. These receptors were obtained from an adult in good health.

This clone was counted between two and nine times. The gene calls are TRBV28 and TRBJ2-2, with 10 bases matching TRBD1. The length of the CDR3 is 19 residues. Germline CDR1 reads MDHEN; CDR2 reads SYDVKM. V lost 5 bases and J lost 4; bases outside the gene matches: 16. This chain's CDR3 is CASSVQPGQGIFSTGELFF. CDR3 DNA sequence: TGTGCCAGCAGTGTGCAACCGGGACAGGGGATCTTTTCCACCGGGGAGCTGTTTTTT. The whole variable domain, remainder taken from reference TRBV28 and TRBJ2-2, is DVKVTQSSRYLVKRTGEKVFLECVQDMDHENMFWYRQDPGLGLRLIYFSYDVKMKEKGDIPEGYSVSREKKERFSLILESASTNQTSMYLCASSVQPGQGIFSTGELFFGEGSRLTVL.

This rearrangement joins TRBV19 to TRBJ1-1; the D gene is possibly TRBD1 (6 bases). V was clipped by 2 bases and J by 1 base, with 11 bases between them. CDR3 length: 15 residues. Germline CDR1 and CDR2: LNHDA and SQIVND (reference sequence). The CDR3 loop reads CASSITWGANTEAFF. As DNA, the CDR3 is TGTGCCAGTAGTATAACGTGGGGGGCGAACACTGAAGCTTTCTTT.

The V call is TRBV5-1, the J call TRBJ1-3; the match to TRBD1 covers 10 bases. The CDR3 has 16 amino acids. The V gene's germline CDR1 is SGHRS and CDR2 YFSETQ. The ends lost 5 bases at V and 1 base at J; junction bases unmatched: 6. The CDR3 coding sequence is TGCGCCAGCAGGGCGGACAGGGGGTTTTCTGGAAACACCATATATTTT. This translates into CASRADRGFSGNTIYF.

This clone was counted only a few times. The V gene is TRBV9, the J gene TRBJ2-7, with D hard to call. Germline V lookup: CDR1 SGDLS, CDR2 YYNGEE. The CDR3 has 13 residues. With 6 bases removed from V and 3 bases from J, the gap between germline ends came to 13 bases. CDR3 coding DNA: TGTGCCAGCAACCCGACGGGTTTCTACGAGCAGTACTTC. It yields the protein CASNPTGFYEQYF. Together with reference TRBV9 and TRBJ2-7, the CDR3 gives the full variable domain: DSGVTQTPKHLITATGQRVTLRCSPRSGDLSVYWYQQSLDQGLQFLIQYYNGEERAKGNILERFSAQQFPDLHSELNLSSLELGDSALYFCASNPTGFYEQYFGPGTRLTVT.

This clone was detected only once. V and J are TRBV10-3 and TRBJ2-3; 11 bases line up with TRBD2. With V trimmed by 2 bases and J by 5 bases, 6 bases remained unmatched. CDR1 and CDR2 from the germline V gene are ENHRY and SYGVKD. The CDR3 contains 16 residues. CDR3 DNA: TGTGCCATCAGTGAGGTAGCGGGGGGGCTGATAGATACGCAGTATTTT. Its protein is CAISEVAGGLIDTQYF.

This clone was counted a few times. V gene TRBV5-5 combines with J gene TRBJ1-2, with D unclear. Germline CDR1 and CDR2: SGHKS and YYEKEE (reference sequence). The CDR3 is made up of 14 amino acids. With 0 bases removed from V and 4 bases from J, the gap between germline ends came to 10 bases. In DNA, the CDR3 is TGTGCCAGCAGCTTGGAACAGTCCTTCTATGGCTACACCTTC. This codes for CASSLEQSFYGYTF.

The CDR3 sequence is CASTSLRDQPQHF. In DNA form, the CDR3 reads TGTGCCAGCACCTCCCTCCGTGACCAGCCCCAGCATTTT. The chain is built from TRBV2 and TRBJ1-5; no clear D. V gave up 7 bases and J gave up 7 bases, with 14 bases separating them. This CDR3 region has 13 residues. Germline V gene data show CDR1 as SNHLY and CDR2 as FYNNEI.

V gene TRBV7-2 combines with J gene TRBJ1-3; no clear D gene. This CDR3 contains 15 residues. The V end was cut by 1 base, the J end by 2 bases, with 9 bases between. From germline, CDR1 is SGHTA and CDR2 FQGNSA. CDR3 region: CASSLDWQAGNTIYF. The DNA for the CDR3 is TGTGCCAGCAGCTTAGATTGGCAAGCTGGAAACACCATATATTTT.

The chain has TRBV6-2 or TRBV6-3 and TRBJ2-7, with 7 bases identical to TRBD2. Germline V gene sequence: CDR1 MNHEY, CDR2 SVGEGT. The V and J ends lost 2 bases and 0 bases, in that order; junction bases with no gene match: 1. The CDR3 contains 14 residues. DNA for the CDR3: TGTGCCAGCAGTTACCGCGGGAGCTCCTACGAGCAGTACTTC. This gives the protein CASSYRGSSYEQYF.

The count of this clone is one. This rearrangement joins TRBV9 to TRBJ1-1, with TRBD1 as a possible D gene (5 bases). The CDR3 is 15 amino acids. Trimming cost V 0 bases and J 4 bases, with 13 bases left between them. CDR1 is SGDLS, CDR2 YYNGEE, per germline. This chain's CDR3 is CASSVAFMGGTEAFF. The CDR3 region has the DNA TGTGCCAGCAGCGTAGCATTTATGGGGGGCACTGAAGCTTTCTTT.

This clone was counted a few times. V is TRBV5-1 and J is TRBJ1-1; tentatively, D is TRBD1 (6 bases). Trimming took 0 bases from V and 0 from J, leaving 9 bases between them. This CDR3 contains 15 residues. The germline gives CDR1 SGHRS, CDR2 YFSETQ. The CDR3 loop is CASSLGTVLNTEAFF. CDR3 coding DNA: TGCGCCAGCAGCTTGGGGACAGTATTGAACACTGAAGCTTTCTTT.

Only a few counts were recorded for this clone. The chain joins TRBV6-4 to TRBJ2-1; no clear D gene. V was cut by 2 bases and J by 7 bases, with 15 bases left in between. CDR1 is MRHNA and CDR2 is SNTAGT in the germline V gene. There are 15 residues in the CDR3. CDR3 amino acids: CASSDAVEGKNEQFF. In DNA form, the CDR3 reads TGTGCCAGCAGTGACGCGGTAGAAGGAAAGAATGAGCAGTTCTTC.

The rearrangement links TRBV28 to TRBJ1-2; tentatively, D is TRBD1 (5 bases). Trimming cost V 1 base and J 6 bases, with 12 bases left between them. This CDR3 has 14 amino acids. CDR1 is MDHEN and CDR2 is SYDVKM in the germline V gene. Here the CDR3 reads CASSLSPGRNGYTF. The CDR3 DNA reads as TGTGCCAGCAGTTTATCCCCAGGGCGGAATGGCTACACCTTC.

The chain is built from TRBV5-1 and TRBJ2-1; 13 bases fit TRBD2. Germline lookup yields CDR1 SGHRS and CDR2 YFSETQ. CDR3 length: 18 amino acids. Trimming cost V 4 bases and J 2 bases; bases outside gene matches: 9. The CDR3 reads CASSTGTSGNPAYNEQFF. Written as DNA, the CDR3 is TGCGCCAGCAGCACAGGGACTAGCGGGAATCCAGCCTACAATGAGCAGTTCTTC.

The chain employs TRBV6-1 and TRBJ2-3; 7 positions match TRBD1. Germline CDR1 MNHNS, CDR2 SASEGT. V lost 2 bases and J lost 6; bases outside the gene matches: 8. The CDR3 sequence is 15 residues long. CDR3 DNA: TGTGCCAGCAGTGAAATGACAGGGCCAGGGGATACGCAGTATTTT. Translated: CASSEMTGPGDTQYF.

The chain joins TRBV2 to TRBJ1-1, with a weak D call TRBD1 (6 bases). The CDR3 has 13 residues. V lost 6 bases to trimming and J lost 1 base, with 9 bases between them. Germline loops: CDR1 SNHLY, CDR2 FYNNEI. The CDR3 sequence: CASREQGNTEAFF. DNA for the CDR3: TGTGCCAGCAGGGAACAGGGGAACACTGAAGCTTTCTTT.

J is TRBJ1-6 and V is TRBV5-1, with D possibly matching TRBD1 (6 bases). CDR1 is SGHRS and CDR2 is YFSETQ in the germline V gene. This CDR3 has 15 residues. V dropped 0 bases and J dropped 9 bases, with 13 bases sitting between them. The CDR3 DNA is TGCGCCAGCAGCTTGGACGTCGGGGGCGGTTCACCCCTCCACTTT. Residues: CASSLDVGGGSPLHF.

This rearrangement joins TRBV13 to TRBJ1-1, with D perhaps matching TRBD1 (5 bases). The germline V gene has CDR1 PRHDT and CDR2 FYEKMQ (reference sequence). V was clipped by 8 bases and J by 3 bases, with 13 bases between them. The CDR3 extends over 13 amino acids. CDR3 nucleotide sequence: TGTGCCAGCGAACGGTGGGGGGACACTGAAGCTTTCTTT. It encodes CASERWGDTEAFF.

The sample holds one count of this clone. V gene TRBV4-1 combines with J gene TRBJ2-5, with D perhaps TRBD1 (5 bases). Per germline, CDR1 MGHRA and CDR2 YSYEKL. The CDR3 is made up of 14 amino acids. Trimming shortened V by 5 bases and J by 0 bases, and 10 bases separated the two germline ends. The CDR3 region has the DNA TGCGCCAGCAGCTTGACAGAAAACCAAGAGACCCAGTACTTC. It specifies CASSLTENQETQYF.

This rearrangement joins TRBV2 to TRBJ2-1; 7 nucleotides line up with TRBD1. Losses at the gene ends were 2 bases for V and 7 bases for J; bases not matched to a gene: 11. Germline V gene data show CDR1 as SNHLY and CDR2 as FYNNEI. CDR3 size: 16 residues. DNA for the CDR3: TGTGCCAGCAGTGAAATCGATACAGGGGTGGGGAATGAGCAGTTCTTC. The encoded protein is CASSEIDTGVGNEQFF.

This sequence joins TRBV5-8 and TRBJ1-1, with a possible D match to TRBD1 (6 bases). CDR1 and CDR2 (germline): SGHTS, YDEGEE. The ends were cut back, 0 bases at V and 2 bases at J, with 11 bases in the middle. CDR3 length equals 15 residues. CDR3 residues: CASSLGRGQNTEAFF. The CDR3 DNA is TGTGCCAGCAGCTTGGGCAGGGGCCAAAACACTGAAGCTTTCTTT.

The chain carries TRBV7-6 and TRBJ2-2, with TRBD2 matching 10 bases. V dropped 3 bases and J dropped 3; count of bases not matched to a gene: 10. The germline gives CDR1 SGHVS, CDR2 FNYEAQ. The CDR3 totals 18 residues. In DNA form, the CDR3 reads TGTGCCAGCAGCTTGGCTAGCGGGAGAGCGTTTTACACCGGGGAGCTGTTTTTT. Protein: CASSLASGRAFYTGELFF.

CDR3 coding DNA: TGTGCCAGCAGCGCGACCCTAACGGGTTTTCAGTACTTC. Translated: CASSATLTGFQYF. This sequence joins TRBV7-2 and TRBJ2-4, with D unresolved. Germline assignment: CDR1 SGHTA and CDR2 FQGNSA. Between the trimmed V and J ends, which lost 5 bases and 11 bases, there was a span of 16 bases. The CDR3 is 13 residues long.

The rearrangement links TRBV25-1 to TRBJ2-1, with 8 bases identical to TRBD1. The CDR3 totals 16 residues. V shed 3 bases and J 6 bases; nucleotides not matched to a gene: 10. Germline-derived CDR1 and CDR2 are MGHDK and SYGVNS. DNA for the CDR3: TGTGCCAGCAGTGAGATGGGAGGACAGGGATTCAATGAGCAGTTCTTC. This encodes CASSEMGGQGFNEQFF.

The rearrangement links TRBV29-1 to TRBJ2-7; 7 nucleotides agree with TRBD1. Trimming took 4 bases from V and 9 from J; bases not matched to a gene: 12. The V gene's germline CDR1 is SQVTM and CDR2 ANQGSEA. CDR3 size: 13 residues. Here the CDR3 DNA reads TGCAGCGTTGGGTTGGACAGGCCTCCGACGCAGTACTTC. Its translation: CSVGLDRPPTQYF.